This T cell receptor beta chain was captured by sequencing in a study of response to subunit inactivated influenza vaccine. This clonotype was observed a few times. Via MiXCR, TCRdb re-called the RT-PCR reads, giving one row per CDR3 protein. The data contain 650,000 to 800,000 distinct CDR3 sequences, about 14% of them seen just once; the ten biggest clones take up less than 7%. Trimming left V 6 bases short and J 9 bases short, with 21 bases between. The CDR3 loop spans 14 amino acids. Per the germline V gene, CDR1 is ENHRY and CDR2 is SYGVKD. Here the sequenced sample was PBMCs from blood, taken less than 15 days before vaccination. This chain uses TRBV10-3 with TRBJ2-7; either TRBD1 or TRBD2 may fit D (5 bases each). The TCR originated in a middle-aged man who received an inactivated influenza vaccine. The CDR3 bases are TGTGCCATCAGGGAGGCAGGGATAGGTACCGGGCAGTACTTC. Translating gives CAIREAGIGTGQYF.